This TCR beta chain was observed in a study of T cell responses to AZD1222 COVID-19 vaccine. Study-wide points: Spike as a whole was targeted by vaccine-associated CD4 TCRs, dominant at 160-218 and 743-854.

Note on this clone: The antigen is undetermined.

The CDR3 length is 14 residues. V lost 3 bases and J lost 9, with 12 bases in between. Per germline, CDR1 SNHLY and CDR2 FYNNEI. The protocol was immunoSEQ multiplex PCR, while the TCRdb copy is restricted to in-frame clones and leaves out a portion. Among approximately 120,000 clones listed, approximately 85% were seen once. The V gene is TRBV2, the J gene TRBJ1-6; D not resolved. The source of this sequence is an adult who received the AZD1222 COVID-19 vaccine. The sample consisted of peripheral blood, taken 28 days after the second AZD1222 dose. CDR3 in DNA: TGTGCCAGCAGTGAGGGCCCGGCGCCTTCACCCCTCCACTTT. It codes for CASSEGPAPSPLHF. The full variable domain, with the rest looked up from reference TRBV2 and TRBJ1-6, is EPEVTQTPSHQVTQMGQEVILRCVPISNHLYFYWYRQILGQKVEFLVSFYNNEISEKSEIFDDQFSVERPDGSNFTLKIRSTKLEDSAMYFCASSEGPAPSPLHFGNGTRLTVT.